This TCR beta chain came from a study of tumor and adjacent non-tumor tissue in lung cancer. Study-wide background: The cohort had approximately 13 adenocarcinoma, a couple of squamous cell and 1 small cell patients. Aged roughly 31 to 80 years, patients included roughly ten men and about 5 women with stage I to III disease. Millions of productive TCRbeta reads were obtained per sample on average. Points from the study as a whole: Tumor tissue had significantly higher TCR diversity than normal lung.

Details on this clonotype: Its antigen is undetermined.

CDR1 and CDR2 (germline): SEHNR, FQNEAQ (reference sequence). With 6 bases clipped from V and 5 bases from J, the junction kept 10 bases outside the gene matches. CDR3 length equals 15 residues. This sample's RNA came from whole unsorted tissue. Distant lung tissue was collected more than 3 cm away from the tumor edge. Three rounds of nested PCR, following a modified ARM-PCR protocol, produced the TCRbeta library. TCRdb reanalysed the multiplex PCR reads using MiXCR and keeps one entry per CDR3 protein. This table holds 80,000 to 130,000 distinct CDR3 sequences, 55% to 65% found once. The gene calls are TRBV7-9 and TRBJ2-5, with 9 bases identical to TRBD2. Sample: distant non-tumor lung tissue. The TCR originated in a man aged 25-45 years with non-small cell lung cancer. The CDR3 spells CASRLVAGGLETQYF. The CDR3, as DNA: TGTGCCAGCAGACTCGTCGCGGGAGGGCTGGAGACCCAGTACTTC. The whole variable domain, remainder taken from reference TRBV7-9 and TRBJ2-5, is DTGVSQNPRHKITKRGQNVTFRCDPISEHNRLYWYRQTLGQGPEFLTYFQNEAQLEKSRLLSDRFSAERPKGSFSTLEIQRTEQGDSAMYLCASRLVAGGLETQYFGPGTRLLVL.